Listed here are 16 T cell receptor beta chains from one sample, sequenced in a study of PD-1 blockade in classical Hodgkin lymphoma. Every patient had relapsed following autologous stem cell transplantation, and cohorts differed in brentuximab vedotin exposure. Clones were sequenced by immunoSEQ multiplex PCR, and TCRdb holds only the in-frame ones, with some missing. Seen here are 22,000 or so clones, 70% to 85% observed once, and the top ten hold 40% to 50%. Sequenced material: peripheral blood mononuclear cells (PBMCs), taken before the second cycle of nivolumab. All receptors come from a human donor with classical Hodgkin lymphoma.

There are a few counts of this clone. The V call is TRBV5-1, the J call TRBJ2-3; the D gene is possibly TRBD1 (7 bases). The germline CDR1 and CDR2 sequences are SGHRS and YFSETQ. Trimming pared 5 bases from V and 3 bases from J, leaving 22 bases between. The CDR3 is 17 residues long. DNA for the CDR3: TGCGCCAGCAGAGGAGGGGGCGACTGGGTGGCGACAGATACGCAGTATTTT. Amino acid sequence: CASRGGGDWVATDTQYF.

V is TRBV6-1 and J is TRBJ2-5; no firm D call. Trimming left V 5 bases short and J 2 bases short, with 12 bases between. CDR1 and CDR2 from the germline V gene are MNHNS and SASEGT. The CDR3 spans 14 residues. CDR3 sequence (DNA): TGTGCCAGCAGTTGGATGCGGCTTCAAGAGACCCAGTACTTC. It translates to CASSWMRLQETQYF.

V and J are TRBV18 and TRBJ2-1; 9 bases line up with TRBD2. Trimming took 6 bases from V and 0 from J; bases not matched to a gene: 12. This CDR3 spans 18 amino acids. Germline CDR1 reads KGHSH; CDR2 reads LQKENI. CDR3 DNA sequence: TGTGCCAGCTCCTCCACTAGCGGGTCCTCTAGCTCCTACAATGAGCAGTTCTTC. Translated: CASSSTSGSSSSYNEQFF.

The chain combines TRBV2 with TRBJ1-5; weak D call: TRBD1 (5 bases). The CDR3 consists of 15 residues. CDR1 and CDR2 from the germline V gene are SNHLY and FYNNEI. Trimming pared 6 bases from V and 1 base from J, leaving 13 bases between. As DNA, the CDR3 is TGTGCCAGCAGCCTCTCTGGGGGGAGCAATCAGCCCCAGCATTTT. It specifies CASSLSGGSNQPQHF.

The chain carries TRBV5-6 and TRBJ1-1; 11 bases fit TRBD1. The germline V gene has CDR1 SGHDT and CDR2 YYEEEE. V lost 6 bases and J lost 3; bases outside the gene matches: 10. The CDR3 is 16 residues long. CDR3 DNA: TGTGCCAGCAAACCGGACAGGGGGCGCGGGTACACTGAAGCTTTCTTT. Amino acids: CASKPDRGRGYTEAFF.

The chain links TRBV27 to TRBJ2-1, with 15 positions matching TRBD2. V shed 4 bases and J 7 bases; nucleotides not matched to a gene: 5. The CDR3 has 16 residues. Germline V gene sequence: CDR1 MNHEY, CDR2 SMNVEV (reference sequence). The CDR3 sequence is CASSSGLAGGLNEQFF. The CDR3 bases are TGTGCCAGCAGTTCCGGACTAGCGGGAGGGCTAAATGAGCAGTTCTTC.

This clone turned up a few times. The V call is TRBV5-1, the J call TRBJ1-1; D call uncertain. Trimming removed 1 base from V and 3 bases from J, with 7 bases in between. Germline CDR1 and CDR2: SGHRS and YFSETQ. The CDR3 covers 13 residues. The CDR3 nucleotides are TGCGCCAGCAGCTTGTTTGGGGACACTGAAGCTTTCTTT. Translating gives CASSLFGDTEAFF.

V and J are TRBV5-6 and TRBJ2-7; D call uncertain. Germline V lookup: CDR1 SGHDT, CDR2 YYEEEE. CDR3 length equals 13 residues. The V gene lost 0 bases and the J gene lost 5 bases, with 9 bases spanning the gap. CDR3 DNA: TGTGCCAGCAGCTTGGGGCAGGACGACGAGCAGTACTTC. Amino acid sequence: CASSLGQDDEQYF.

This chain uses TRBV6-6 with TRBJ1-2; TRBD1 aligns across 7 bases. The CDR3 is 13 amino acids. Per germline, CDR1 MNHNY and CDR2 SVGAGI (reference sequence). Losses at the gene ends were 7 bases for V and 8 bases for J; bases not matched to a gene: 10. The CDR3 DNA reads as TGTGCCAGCATCGTACGGGAGGGGGCAGGCTACACCTTC. Translated, it gives CASIVREGAGYTF.

This clone was detected only once. The chain uses TRBV6-1 and TRBJ2-7; 9 bases agree with TRBD1. The CDR3 has 14 amino acids. Looked up from germline, CDR1 is MNHNS and CDR2 is SASEGT. Trimming at V came to 3 bases and at J to 2 bases, leaving 2 bases not matched to a gene. The CDR3 region is CASSENRGPYEQYF. The DNA of the CDR3 is TGTGCCAGCAGTGAGAACAGGGGGCCCTACGAGCAGTACTTC.

This CDR3 reads CASSVNSYEQYF. Written as DNA, the CDR3 is TGTGCCAGCTCAGTCAACTCCTACGAGCAGTACTTC. This chain joins TRBV2 and TRBJ2-7; D gene uncertain. Trimming shortened V by 8 bases and J by 0 bases, and 8 bases separated the two germline ends. CDR1 SNHLY and CDR2 FYNNEI come from the germline V gene. The CDR3 is 12 residues long.

The chain couples TRBV19 to TRBJ1-2; no clear D gene. The length of the CDR3 is 12 residues. Germline assignment: CDR1 LNHDA and CDR2 SQIVND (reference sequence). Trimming shortened V by 10 bases and J by 4 bases, and 13 bases separated the two germline ends. CDR3 amino acids: CATVSRTYGYTF. The DNA of the CDR3 is TGTGCCACCGTCTCAAGGACCTATGGCTACACCTTC. The entire variable domain, with the rest obtained from reference TRBV19 and TRBJ1-2, is as follows: DGGITQSPKYLFRKEGQNVTLSCEQNLNHDAMYWYRQDPGQGLRLIYYSQIVNDFQKGDIAEGYSVSREKKESFPLTVTSAQKNPTAFYLCATVSRTYGYTFGSGTRLTVV.

This chain connects TRBV6-5 to TRBJ1-6; tentatively, D is TRBD1 (5 bases). CDR1 is MNHEY and CDR2 is SVGAGI in the germline V gene. V was shortened by 3 bases and J by 6 bases, with 15 bases between the two germline ends. CDR3 length: 16 amino acids. CDR3 bases: TGTGCCAGCAGTTATTGGTGGGGTGACAGTAATTCACCCCTCCACTTT. Encoded protein: CASSYWWGDSNSPLHF.

J is TRBJ1-4 and V is TRBV29-1; 9 positions match TRBD1. CDR3 length equals 12 residues. V shed 6 bases, J shed 6 bases, and the junction held 2 bases outside the gene matches. Germline lookup yields CDR1 SQVTM and CDR2 ANQGSEA. The DNA of the CDR3 is TGCAGCGTCCGGGACAGGGATGAAAAACTGTTTTTT. Translation: CSVRDRDEKLFF.

The rearrangement uses TRBV7-2 and TRBJ1-2; TRBD1 might be the D (5 bases). CDR1 and CDR2 (germline): SGHTA, FQGNSA. The CDR3 covers 14 residues. Trimming left V 5 bases short and J 4 bases short, with 14 bases between. CDR3 protein: CASSPPGGAYGYTF. The CDR3 DNA is TGTGCCAGCAGCCCCCCAGGAGGGGCCTATGGCTACACCTTC.

The chain employs TRBV15 and TRBJ2-5; 9 nucleotides agree with TRBD1. Germline V gives CDR1 LNHNV, CDR2 YYDKDF (reference sequence). Trimming removed 6 bases from V and 5 bases from J; junction bases left unmatched: 7. The CDR3 length is 14 residues. In DNA form, the CDR3 reads TGTGCCACCAGTATACAGGGGGCACGGGAGACCCAGTACTTC. It codes for CATSIQGARETQYF.